This T cell receptor beta chain was retrieved from a study of identical twins (dated by TCRdb to the mid-2010s). As for the study more broadly: The study deep-sequenced TCR alpha and beta repertoires from monozygotic twins, unrelated adults of various ages and cord blood to test whether fetal clonotypes persist. To rule out contamination, the twin experiments were replicated at different times with different library preparation protocols. Points the paper makes about the study in general: Abundant cord blood beta clonotypes carried fewer insertions; young adult naive repertoires showed a weaker similar trend, while memory repertoires showed none. In monozygotic twins, recombination models systematically underestimated out-of-frame TCR alpha sharing, but the models matched the sharing seen between unrelated individuals. Zero-insertion analyses could be partly confounded by invariant T cells such as MAIT and iNKT, though diverse VJ usage argued against such confounding for most clonotypes. Compared with coincidental sharing between unrelated individuals, out-of-frame TCR alpha sequences shared between twins had an excess of sequences with low generation probability. Because the same donors could not be followed over many years, conclusions were based on cross-sectional statistical analysis. The excess sharing between twins in beta out-of-frame sequences was weaker because fewer shared sequences reduced the signal-to-noise ratio.

Receptors were amplified or captured by 5' RACE. Sequencer: Illumina HiSeq 2000. A universal primer binding site was introduced by template switching, and a unique molecular identifier was present in the final cDNA, enabling accurate counting of TCR cDNA molecules. First-strand cDNA for TCR alpha and beta chains was synthesized from specific primers in the conserved constant-segment region. To control for contamination, each cDNA library was double barcoded with a SMART-Mk sample barcode plus Illumina barcodes. TruSeq adapter sequences and Illumina sample barcodes were added in two successive PCR steps. TCR alpha and beta cDNA libraries were sequenced on the Illumina HiSeq platform with custom primers. The authors' pipeline ran thus. MiGEC was used to process raw reads and extract unique molecular identifiers, and MiXCR was used to find CDR3 positions. Recombination models were inferred per individual with the repgenHMM and IGoR tools using an EM algorithm. Shared clonotypes were analyzed with the tcR package in R, and sharing was normalized by the product of cloneset sizes. Out-of-frame nonproductive sequences were analyzed to study raw recombination free of thymic and clonal selection effects. TCRdb reworked the public reads: Q25 trimming with fastp, MiXCR clone assembly, productive beta chains retained. Each entry merges the rows of one CDR3 protein and shows their most common DNA and genes. TCRdb assigned the V and J calls; the authors' analysis was not used. The sample includes approximately 700,000 distinct CDR3 sequences, with 5.5% to 6.5% observed a single time. Clones ranked in the top ten supply 1.5% to 2% of the sample.

Only healthy Caucasian donors were included. The study also sequenced three unrelated non-twin adults: a male aged 18 to 29, a male aged 50 to 60 and a female aged 50 to 60. Miltenyi CD45RO+ enrichment and human naive T-cell isolation kits were used to isolate memory (CD45RO+) and naive T cells from PBMC. V was cut back by 1 base and J by 11 bases, leaving a gap of 7 bases between them. In the germline V gene, CDR1 corresponds to SGHRS and CDR2 to YFSETQ. The CDR3 runs 11 residues from the cysteine to the phenylalanine. The entry retains the CDR3 DNA only, 33 bases that are in frame from base 1. This clonotype has ten or more counts. No cognate antigen has been identified for it. Base qualities were left out, and no much larger clone turns up one base away.

The receptor was derived from a man younger than 35 in good health. The specimen was naive T cells sorted from blood. What the cell subset or site label conveys for this sample: cells isolated with a human naive T-cell isolation kit. Rearrangement joined TRBV5-1 to TRBJ2-1, with the D gene not clear enough to name. The nucleotide sequence is given as TGCGCCAGCAGCTTGAGGGAAAAGCAGTTCTTC. Its coded protein is CASSLREKQFF.